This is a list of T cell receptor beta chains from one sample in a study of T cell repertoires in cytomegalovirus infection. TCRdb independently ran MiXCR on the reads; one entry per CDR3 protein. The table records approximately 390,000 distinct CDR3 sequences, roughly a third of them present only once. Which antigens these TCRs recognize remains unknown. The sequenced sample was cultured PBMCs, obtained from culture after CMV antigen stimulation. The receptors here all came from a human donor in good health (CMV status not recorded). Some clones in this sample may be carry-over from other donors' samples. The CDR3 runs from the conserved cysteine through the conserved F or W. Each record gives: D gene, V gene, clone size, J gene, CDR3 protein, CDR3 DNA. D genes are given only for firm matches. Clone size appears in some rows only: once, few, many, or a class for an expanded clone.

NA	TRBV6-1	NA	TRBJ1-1	CASSEKGRWTEAFF	TGTGCCAGCAGTGAAAAGGGTAGGTGGACTGAAGCTTTCTTT
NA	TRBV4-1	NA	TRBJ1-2	CASSPRHPLPSNYGYTF	TGCGCCAGCAGCCCTCGACATCCACTCCCATCTAACTATGGCTACACCTTC
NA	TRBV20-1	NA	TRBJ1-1	CSARADLSTEAFF	TGCAGTGCTAGAGCTGACCTGAGCACTGAAGCTTTCTTT
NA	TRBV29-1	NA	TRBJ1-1	CSVLVTNTEAFF	TGCAGCGTTTTGGTGACGAACACTGAAGCTTTCTTT
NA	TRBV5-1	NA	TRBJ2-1	CASSLGGPINEQFF	TGCGCCAGCAGCTTGGGGGGACCGATCAATGAGCAGTTCTTC
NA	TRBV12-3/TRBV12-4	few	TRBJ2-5	CASSPRGPIKETQYF	TGTGCCAGCAGTCCTCGCGGACCCATAAAGGAGACCCAGTACTTC
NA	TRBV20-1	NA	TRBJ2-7	CSARVRGYSYEQYF	TGCAGTGCTAGAGTTCGGGGTTACTCCTACGAGCAGTACTTC
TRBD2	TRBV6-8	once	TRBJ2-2	CAGRVAGVANTGELFF	TGTGCCGGCAGGGTAGCGGGAGTCGCGAACACCGGGGAGCTGTTTTTT
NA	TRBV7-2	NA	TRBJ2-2	CASSRGGLLPATTGELFF	TGTGCCAGCAGCCGCGGCGGCCTACTGCCAGCGACCACCGGGGAGCTGTTTTTT
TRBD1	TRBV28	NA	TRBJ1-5	CASSWETGYQPQHF	TGTGCCAGCAGTTGGGAGACAGGGTATCAGCCCCAGCATTTT
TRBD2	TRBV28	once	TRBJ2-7	CASSHGPSGLTYEQYF	TGTGCCAGCAGTCACGGACCTAGCGGGCTTACCTACGAGCAGTACTTC
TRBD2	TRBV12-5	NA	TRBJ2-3	CASGLVRGLAGGHTDTQYF	TGTGCTAGTGGTTTGGTACGGGGACTAGCGGGGGGCCACACAGATACGCAGTATTTT
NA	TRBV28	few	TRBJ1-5	CASSFYGGQPYQPQHF	TGTGCCAGCAGTTTTTACGGTGGACAGCCTTATCAGCCCCAGCATTTT
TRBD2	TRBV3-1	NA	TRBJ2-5	CASSQEMRLAGVTETQYF	TGTGCCAGCAGCCAAGAAATGAGACTAGCGGGAGTTACAGAGACCCAGTACTTC
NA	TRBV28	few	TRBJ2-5	CASSRWGGTAPQETQYF	TGTGCCAGCAGCCGATGGGGGGGGACAGCGCCTCAAGAGACCCAGTACTTC
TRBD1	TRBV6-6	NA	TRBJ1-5	CASSPGQGTRQPQHF	TGTGCCAGCAGCCCGGGACAGGGGACCCGTCAGCCCCAGCATTTT
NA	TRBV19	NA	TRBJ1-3	CASTTTGTSGNTIYF	TGTGCCAGTACTACAACGGGTACCTCTGGAAACACCATATATTTT
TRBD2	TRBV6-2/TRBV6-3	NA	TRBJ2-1	CASSYQGLAGNEQFF	TGTGCCAGCAGTTACCAAGGACTAGCAGGGAATGAGCAGTTCTTC
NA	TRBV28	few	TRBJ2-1	CASSFRDEQFF	TGTGCCAGCAGTTTTCGGGATGAGCAGTTCTTC
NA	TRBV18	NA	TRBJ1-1	CASSPKQGGVAEAFF	TGTGCCAGCTCACCAAAACAGGGAGGGGTTGCTGAAGCTTTCTTT
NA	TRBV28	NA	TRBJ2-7	CASSPGPLRRYEQYF	TGTGCCAGCAGCCCCGGGCCTCTGAGGCGTTACGAGCAGTACTTC
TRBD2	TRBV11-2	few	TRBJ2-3	CASSSLGLAGNRLEQYF	TGTGCCAGCAGCTCTCTGGGACTAGCGGGAAATCGTTTGGAGCAGTATTTT
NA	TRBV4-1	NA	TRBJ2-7	CASSQPGSGEQYF	TGCGCCAGCAGCCAGCCGGGTTCTGGCGAGCAGTACTTC
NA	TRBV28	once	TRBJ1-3	CASNTPGNTIYF	TGTGCCAGCAACACTCCTGGAAACACCATATATTTT
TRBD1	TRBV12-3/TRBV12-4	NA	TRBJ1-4	CASSLRQGAPKGKLFF	TGTGCCAGCAGTTTACGGCAGGGGGCGCCGAAAGGAAAACTGTTTTTT
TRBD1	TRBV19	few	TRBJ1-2	CASSIQTGGYGYTF	TGTGCCAGTAGTATCCAGACAGGGGGATATGGCTACACCTTC
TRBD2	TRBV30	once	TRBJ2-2	CAWSALGLAGAGELFF	TGTGCCTGGAGTGCCCTGGGACTAGCGGGAGCCGGGGAGCTGTTTTTT
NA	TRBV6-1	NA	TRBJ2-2	CASSETGTGELFF	TGTGCCAGCAGTGAAACAGGGACCGGGGAGCTGTTTTTT
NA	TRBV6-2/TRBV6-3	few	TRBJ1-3	CASSKPRRISGNTIYF	TGTGCCAGCAGTAAGCCGCGACGGATCTCTGGAAACACCATATATTTT
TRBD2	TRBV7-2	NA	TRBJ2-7	CASSLPGRVEQYF	TGTGCCAGCAGCTTACCCGGGAGGGTTGAGCAGTACTTC
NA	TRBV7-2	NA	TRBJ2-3	CASSPQGGSTDTQYF	TGTGCCAGCAGCCCCCAGGGAGGAAGCACAGATACGCAGTATTTT
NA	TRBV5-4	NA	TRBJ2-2	CASSPLDTGELFF	TGTGCCAGCAGCCCCTTGGACACCGGGGAGCTGTTTTTT
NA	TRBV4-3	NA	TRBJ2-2	CASSQGVGGELFF	TGCGCCAGCAGCCAAGGGGTTGGCGGGGAGCTGTTTTTT
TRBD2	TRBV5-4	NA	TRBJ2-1	CASSFRASGYNEQFF	TGTGCCAGCAGCTTCCGGGCTAGCGGGTACAATGAGCAGTTCTTC
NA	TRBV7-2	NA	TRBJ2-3	CASSPRTLSSTDTQYF	TGTGCCAGCAGCCCCCGGACACTTTCTAGCACAGATACGCAGTATTTT
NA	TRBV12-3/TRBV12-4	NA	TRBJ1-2	CASSFSGGKGYGYTF	TGTGCCAGCAGTTTCTCGGGGGGCAAGGGCTATGGCTACACCTTC
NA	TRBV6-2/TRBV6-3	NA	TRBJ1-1	CASSYKPNTEAFF	TGTGCCAGCAGTTACAAACCGAACACTGAAGCTTTCTTT
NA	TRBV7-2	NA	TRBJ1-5	CASSLALRQGGQPQHF	TGTGCCAGCAGCTTAGCGCTCCGGCAGGGAGGTCAGCCCCAGCATTTT
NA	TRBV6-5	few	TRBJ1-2	CASTREGRGGYGYTF	TGTGCCAGCACTAGAGAGGGACGGGGAGGCTATGGCTACACCTTC
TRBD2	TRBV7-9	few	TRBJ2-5	CASSHTGLAGGRRETQYF	TGTGCCAGCAGCCATACCGGACTAGCGGGAGGACGTCGAGAGACCCAGTACTTC
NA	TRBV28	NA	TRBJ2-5	CASSTVYSHLGRRETQYF	TGTGCCAGCAGCACGGTCTATAGCCATCTGGGACGGAGGGAGACCCAGTACTTC
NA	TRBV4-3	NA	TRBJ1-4	CASNLGGRSGEKLFF	TGCGCCAGCAACCTCGGAGGGAGGTCCGGTGAAAAACTGTTTTTT
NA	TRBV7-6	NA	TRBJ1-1	CASSFRLATEAFF	TGTGCCAGCAGCTTTCGGTTGGCCACTGAAGCTTTCTTT
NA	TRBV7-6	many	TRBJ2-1	CASSPSAGSGVDEQFF	TGTGCCAGCAGCCCATCGGCGGGTTCGGGGGTCGATGAGCAGTTCTTC
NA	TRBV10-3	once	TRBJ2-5	CAISESPGKKETQYF	TGTGCCATCAGTGAGTCGCCCGGGAAGAAGGAGACCCAGTACTTC
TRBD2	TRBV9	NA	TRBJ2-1	CASSVDGSGVNEQFF	TGTGCCAGCAGCGTAGATGGTAGCGGGGTAAATGAGCAGTTCTTC
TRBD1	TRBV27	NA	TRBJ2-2	CASSLTGVTGELFF	TGTGCCAGCAGTTTAACAGGGGTCACCGGGGAGCTGTTTTTT
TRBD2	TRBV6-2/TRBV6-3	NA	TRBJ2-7	CASSSLRASLAGGPREQYF	TGTGCCAGCAGTTCTCTCAGGGCCTCGCTAGCGGGAGGGCCACGCGAGCAGTACTTC
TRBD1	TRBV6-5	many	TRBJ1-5	CASSPTGGNQPQHF	TGTGCCAGCAGTCCGACAGGGGGCAATCAGCCCCAGCATTTT
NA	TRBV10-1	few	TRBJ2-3	CASSESAGPSTDTQYF	TGCGCCAGCAGTGAGTCGGCCGGCCCGAGCACAGATACGCAGTATTTT